A selection of T cell receptor beta chains follows, all from one sample in a study of T-cell reconstitution after alpha-beta-depleted transplantation in children. TCRdb redid the calling of the PCR reads with MiXCR, one entry per CDR3 protein. The table records around 240,000 distinct CDR3 sequences, around 7.8% of them present only once. The sample here was PBMCs, mostly from graft donor cells, taken 180 days after TCRalphabeta/CD19-depleted stem cell transplant. The receptor source for this set is a male patient between 10 and 17 years old who had a stem cell transplant for acute lymphoblastic leukemia, so the T cells may come from the graft donor. Both conserved end residues are part of each CDR3. The order of the fields is D gene, V gene, J gene, clone size, CDR3 protein, CDR3 DNA. A D gene is named only where the DNA matches it firmly. The listing skips clone size in some rows; elsewhere it reads once, few, many or a size class.

>.|TRBV12-3/TRBV12-4|TRBJ1-2|many
CASSLRGRPFYGYTF
TGTGCCAGCAGTTTACGGGGGCGCCCCTTCTATGGCTACACCTTC
>TRBD1|TRBV29-1|TRBJ2-7|many
CSVEGGQGVSYEQYF
TGCAGCGTTGAAGGGGGACAGGGGGTTTCCTACGAGCAGTACTTC
>.|TRBV6-5|TRBJ1-1|many
CASSYSGAGTEAFF
TGTGCCAGCAGTTACTCGGGGGCGGGGACTGAAGCTTTCTTT
>.|TRBV5-1|TRBJ2-6|many
CASSFGLPSGANVLTF
TGCGCCAGCAGCTTCGGACTTCCGTCTGGGGCCAACGTCCTGACTTTC
>TRBD1|TRBV7-2|TRBJ1-2|.
CASSLRPGQEYGYTF
TGTGCCAGCAGCCTCCGACCGGGACAGGAATATGGCTACACCTTC
>.|TRBV5-6|TRBJ1-5|many
CASSSGIYSNQPQHF
TGTGCCAGCAGCTCCGGGATTTATAGCAATCAGCCCCAGCATTTT
>.|TRBV5-1|TRBJ2-2|many
CASSLEVTGELFF
TGCGCCAGCAGCTTGGAAGTCACCGGGGAGCTGTTTTTT
>.|TRBV11-2|TRBJ2-3|few
CASSHLEDTQYF
TGTGCCAGCAGCCACCTCGAAGATACGCAGTATTTT
>TRBD1|TRBV6-1|TRBJ2-1|many
CASGGTGGNEQFF
TGTGCCAGCGGCGGGACAGGGGGGAATGAGCAGTTCTTC
>.|TRBV9|TRBJ2-5|many
CASSVEAGAETQYF
TGTGCCAGCAGCGTAGAGGCAGGGGCGGAGACCCAGTACTTC
>TRBD1|TRBV5-6|TRBJ2-6|.
CASSPQGWGFSGANVLTF
TGTGCCAGCAGCCCACAGGGGTGGGGCTTCTCTGGGGCCAACGTCCTGACTTTC
>.|TRBV29-1|TRBJ2-3|many
CSVHGDTQYF
TGCAGCGTTCATGGAGATACGCAGTATTTT
>.|TRBV5-1|TRBJ1-1|many
CASSLAGPDNTEAFF
TGCGCCAGCAGCTTGGCAGGGCCCGATAACACTGAAGCTTTCTTT
>TRBD1|TRBV24-1|TRBJ1-5|many
CAHRTGGAYSNQPQHF
TGTGCCCATAGGACAGGGGGTGCCTATAGCAATCAGCCCCAGCATTTT
>.|TRBV11-2|TRBJ2-7|many
CASSLEGISYEQYF
TGTGCCAGCAGCTTAGAAGGGATCTCCTACGAGCAGTACTTC
>TRBD1|TRBV12-3/TRBV12-4|TRBJ2-7|.
CASTRGNRGYEQYF
TGTGCCAGCACCCGAGGGAACAGGGGGTACGAGCAGTACTTC
>.|TRBV10-3|TRBJ2-5|many
CAIRDSIQETQYF
TGTGCCATCAGGGACAGCATCCAAGAGACCCAGTACTTC
>.|TRBV19|TRBJ1-1|.
CASIGDGNTEAFF
TGTGCCAGTATTGGGGACGGAAACACTGAAGCTTTCTTT
>TRBD2|TRBV13|TRBJ2-7|many
CASSFKAGGAYEQYF
TGTGCCAGCAGCTTTAAGGCGGGAGGGGCGTACGAGCAGTACTTC
>.|TRBV5-6|TRBJ2-1|many
CASSDRGLGHEQFF
TGTGCCAGCAGCGACCGGGGCCTGGGCCATGAGCAGTTCTTC
>TRBD1|TRBV7-8|TRBJ2-3|many
CASSSRTGSTDTQYF
TGTGCCAGCAGCTCCCGGACAGGGAGCACAGATACGCAGTATTTT
>TRBD2|TRBV5-6|TRBJ2-1|few
CAMGPGTSGRKDEQFF
TGTGCCATGGGCCCCGGGACTAGCGGGAGAAAGGATGAGCAGTTCTTC
>TRBD1|TRBV11-2|TRBJ2-7|many
CASSRLIGGQGHSYEQYF
TGTGCCAGCAGCCGTCTCATCGGGGGACAGGGACATTCCTACGAGCAGTACTTC
>.|TRBV27|TRBJ2-2|many
CASFGDTGELFF
TGTGCCAGCTTTGGCGACACCGGGGAGCTGTTTTTT
>.|TRBV21-1|TRBJ2-7|many
CASTPTLYRKSYEQYF
TGTGCCAGCACCCCGACGCTATACAGGAAATCCTACGAGCAGTACTTC
>.|TRBV5-1|TRBJ2-5|many
CASSLPLETQYF
TGCGCCAGCAGCTTGCCGCTAGAGACCCAGTACTTC
>TRBD2|TRBV20-1|TRBJ2-7|many
CSAYPLGGTYEQYF
TGCAGTGCGTACCCCCTCGGGGGGACCTACGAGCAGTACTTC
>TRBD2|TRBV28|TRBJ2-7|few
CASSFGLAGGSYEQYF
TGTGCCAGCAGTTTCGGACTAGCGGGAGGATCCTACGAGCAGTACTTC
>.|TRBV4-3|TRBJ1-1|many
CASSQGRGGKGNTEAFF
TGCGCCAGCAGCCAAGGAAGGGGGGGAAAGGGGAACACTGAAGCTTTCTTT
>.|TRBV4-1|TRBJ1-3|few
CASSQANMGFSGNTIYF
TGCGCCAGCAGCCAAGCAAATATGGGGTTCTCTGGAAACACCATATATTTT
>.|TRBV7-6|TRBJ2-2|many
CASSLSGENTGELFF
TGTGCCAGCAGCTTAAGTGGGGAGAACACCGGGGAGCTGTTTTTT
>TRBD2|TRBV14|TRBJ2-7|.
CASSQPGLAERTEQYF
TGTGCCAGCAGCCAACCAGGACTAGCGGAGAGAACCGAGCAGTACTTC
>TRBD1|TRBV11-3|TRBJ2-3|many
CASSYGTGDTQYF
TGTGCCAGCAGCTACGGGACAGGAGATACGCAGTATTTT
>TRBD2|TRBV3-1|TRBJ2-7|many
CASSRGAGGRSYEQYF
TGTGCCAGCAGCCGGGGAGCGGGGGGACGTTCCTACGAGCAGTACTTC
>TRBD2|TRBV4-1|TRBJ2-1|many
CASSQAAGGYNEQFF
TGCGCCAGCAGCCAAGCTGCGGGAGGGTACAATGAGCAGTTCTTC
>.|TRBV7-8|TRBJ2-2|many
CASSQPGPANTGELFF
TGTGCCAGCAGCCAGCCGGGACCGGCGAACACCGGGGAGCTGTTTTTT
>.|TRBV20-1|TRBJ1-2|many
CSARSNYGYTF
TGCAGTGCTAGATCGAACTATGGCTACACCTTC
>.|TRBV21-1|TRBJ2-1|few
CASSIRDDYNEQFF
TGTGCCAGCAGCATCCGGGACGACTACAATGAGCAGTTCTTC
>TRBD2|TRBV10-2|TRBJ2-3|many
CATPGLAGGDTQYF
TGCGCCACCCCTGGACTAGCGGGGGGGGATACGCAGTATTTT
>.|TRBV25-1|TRBJ2-7|many
CASSQGLGNEQYF
TGTGCCAGCAGCCAGGGCCTAGGGAACGAGCAGTACTTC
>.|TRBV6-4|TRBJ1-2|many
CASSGGYGYTF
TGTGCCAGCAGTGGGGGCTATGGCTACACCTTC
>TRBD2|TRBV6-5|TRBJ2-2|many
CASSYSMGLGAGELFF
TGTGCCAGCAGTTACTCGATGGGACTAGGGGCCGGGGAGCTGTTTTTT
>.|TRBV20-1|TRBJ2-2|many
CSARPHSNFTGELFF
TGCAGTGCTAGGCCCCACAGCAATTTCACCGGGGAGCTGTTTTTT
>.|TRBV15|TRBJ1-3|many
CATSRDLTPQAGNTIYF
TGTGCCACCAGCAGAGATCTGACACCTCAAGCTGGAAACACCATATATTTT
>.|TRBV7-8|TRBJ1-1|many
CASSPRNGGGMNTEAFF
TGTGCCAGCAGCCCGCGGAACGGAGGAGGCATGAACACTGAAGCTTTCTTT
>TRBD2|TRBV20-1|TRBJ2-3|.
CSAYQRGETDTQYF
TGCAGTGCCTACCAGCGGGGGGAAACAGATACGCAGTATTTT
>TRBD2|TRBV20-1|TRBJ2-1|many
CSAASGRRVRYNEQFF
TGCAGTGCGGCTAGCGGGAGAAGGGTTCGGTACAATGAGCAGTTCTTC
>.|TRBV10-3|TRBJ2-5|many
CAISELGWETQYF
TGTGCCATCAGTGAGCTAGGCTGGGAGACCCAGTACTTC
>.|TRBV5-1|TRBJ2-1|many
CASSWGKNNEQFF
TGCGCCAGCAGCTGGGGTAAAAACAATGAGCAGTTCTTC
>.|TRBV6-5|TRBJ1-6|few
CASSYPTSGPATSPLHF
TGTGCCAGCAGTTACCCAACGTCGGGGCCGGCTACTTCACCCCTCCACTTT
>.|TRBV10-3|TRBJ2-1|many
CAISESIGYNEQFF
TGTGCCATCAGTGAGTCGATTGGTTACAATGAGCAGTTCTTC
>.|TRBV18|TRBJ2-5|many
CASSPPAEETQYF
TGTGCCAGCTCACCACCGGCCGAAGAGACCCAGTACTTC
>.|TRBV4-2|TRBJ2-7|.
CASSYSRTDSYEQYF
TGTGCCAGCAGTTATAGCCGGACTGACTCCTACGAGCAGTACTTC
>TRBD1|TRBV9|TRBJ2-1|many
CASSVSGTGRNNEQFF
TGTGCCAGCAGCGTGAGTGGGACAGGGAGGAATAATGAGCAGTTCTTC